This T cell receptor (beta chain) came from a study of a mutant IDH1 vaccine in newly diagnosed glioma. About the study: In some groups vaccination began 4-6 weeks post-radiotherapy; others received it with temozolomide.

Time point denoted: week 5, during vaccination. It was 300 ug of mutant IDH1 20-mer peptide that made up each vaccine dose, given with topical imiquimod. Only in-frame clones appear in the TCRdb table, and some are missing; sequencing was by immunoSEQ multiplex PCR. Altogether 32,000 or so clones are present, around 87% being singletons, with the ten largest covering about 3.1%. Comments on this clone: Its antigen is still unknown.

Trimming left V 5 bases short and J 0 bases short, with 11 bases between. Germline loops: CDR1 SGHTA, CDR2 FQGNSA. CDR3 size: 15 residues. The sequences come from peripheral blood mononuclear cells (PBMCs), collected from a glioma patient whose treatment included an IDH1 peptide vaccine. This clonotype was sampled from a woman aged 35 to 49 with glioma. Some clones in this sample may be carry-over from other donors' samples. The V call is TRBV7-2, the J call TRBJ1-5; tentative D call: TRBD1 (5 bases). This CDR3 reads CASSPGQFSNQPQHF. The CDR3 DNA sequence: TGTGCCAGCAGCCCAGGACAATTTAGCAATCAGCCCCAGCATTTT.